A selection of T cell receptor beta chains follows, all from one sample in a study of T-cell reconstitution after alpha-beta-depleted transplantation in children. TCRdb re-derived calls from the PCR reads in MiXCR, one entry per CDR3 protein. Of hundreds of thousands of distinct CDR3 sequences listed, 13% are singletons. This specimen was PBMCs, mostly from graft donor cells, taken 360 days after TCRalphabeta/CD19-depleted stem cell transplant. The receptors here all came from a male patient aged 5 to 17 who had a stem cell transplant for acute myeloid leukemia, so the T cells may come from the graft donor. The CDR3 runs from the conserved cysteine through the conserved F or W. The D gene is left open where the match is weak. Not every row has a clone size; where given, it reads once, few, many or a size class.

CDR3aa: CATSQAAYTGELFF
CDR3nt: TGTGCCACCTCACAGGCAGCGTACACCGGGGAGCTGTTTTTT
d_gene: NA
j_gene: TRBJ2-2
abundance: many
v_gene: TRBV6-2/TRBV6-3

CDR3aa: CASSLVGGVYGYTF
CDR3nt: TGTGCCAGCAGCTTAGTCGGCGGAGTCTATGGCTACACCTTC
d_gene: NA
j_gene: TRBJ1-2
abundance: once
v_gene: TRBV7-9

CDR3aa: CAIIRGQNLQETQYF
CDR3nt: TGTGCCATCATTCGGGGACAGAACCTCCAAGAGACCCAGTACTTC
d_gene: TRBD1
j_gene: TRBJ2-5
abundance: many
v_gene: TRBV10-3

CDR3aa: CASSYQGETQYF
CDR3nt: TGTGCCAGCAGTTACCAGGGAGAGACCCAGTACTTC
d_gene: NA
j_gene: TRBJ2-5
abundance: few
v_gene: TRBV6-5

CDR3aa: CASSRGGFTDTQYF
CDR3nt: TGTGCCAGCAGTCGAGGGGGGTTCACAGATACGCAGTATTTT
d_gene: NA
j_gene: TRBJ2-3
abundance: NA
v_gene: TRBV28

CDR3aa: CAISAASGNTDTQYF
CDR3nt: TGTGCCATCAGTGCCGCTAGCGGGAACACAGATACGCAGTATTTT
d_gene: TRBD2
j_gene: TRBJ2-3
abundance: NA
v_gene: TRBV10-3

CDR3aa: CASSLGWNQPQHF
CDR3nt: TGTGCCAGCAGCTTAGGATGGAATCAGCCCCAGCATTTT
d_gene: NA
j_gene: TRBJ1-5
abundance: few
v_gene: TRBV7-6

CDR3aa: CASSPAGPEQFF
CDR3nt: TGTGCCAGCAGCCCGGCAGGGCCTGAGCAGTTCTTC
d_gene: NA
j_gene: TRBJ2-1
abundance: NA
v_gene: TRBV7-2

CDR3aa: CASSEYNQGWHSPLHF
CDR3nt: TGTGCCAGCAGTGAATATAATCAGGGGTGGCATTCACCCCTCCACTTT
d_gene: NA
j_gene: TRBJ1-6
abundance: NA
v_gene: TRBV25-1

CDR3aa: CSARTGLAVSYEQYF
CDR3nt: TGCAGTGCTAGGACGGGACTAGCGGTTTCCTACGAGCAGTACTTC
d_gene: TRBD2
j_gene: TRBJ2-7
abundance: many
v_gene: TRBV20-1

CDR3aa: CASSLRDFSYEQYF
CDR3nt: TGTGCCAGCAGCTTAAGGGACTTCTCCTACGAGCAGTACTTC
d_gene: NA
j_gene: TRBJ2-7
abundance: NA
v_gene: TRBV7-8

CDR3aa: CSATGGQLDEKLFF
CDR3nt: TGCAGTGCTACCGGCGGACAGCTAGATGAAAAACTGTTTTTT
d_gene: NA
j_gene: TRBJ1-4
abundance: NA
v_gene: TRBV20-1

CDR3aa: CASSLPGTKTQYF
CDR3nt: TGTGCCAGCAGTTTGCCAGGGACGAAGACCCAGTACTTC
d_gene: NA
j_gene: TRBJ2-5
abundance: few
v_gene: TRBV12-3/TRBV12-4

CDR3aa: CASSFGQVLDEQYF
CDR3nt: TGTGCCAGCAGTTTCGGCCAGGTTCTCGACGAGCAGTACTTC
d_gene: NA
j_gene: TRBJ2-7
abundance: NA
v_gene: TRBV12-3/TRBV12-4

CDR3aa: CASSDSTSVNEQFF
CDR3nt: TGTGCCAGCAGTGACTCGACTTCTGTGAATGAGCAGTTCTTC
d_gene: NA
j_gene: TRBJ2-1
abundance: NA
v_gene: TRBV6-4

CDR3aa: CASSFDGTKSQPQHF
CDR3nt: TGTGCCAGCAGCTTCGACGGGACCAAGAGCCAGCCCCAGCATTTT
d_gene: NA
j_gene: TRBJ1-5
abundance: NA
v_gene: TRBV11-2

CDR3aa: CSARRRKSSTDTQYF
CDR3nt: TGCAGTGCTAGGAGGCGGAAGAGTAGCACAGATACGCAGTATTTT
d_gene: NA
j_gene: TRBJ2-3
abundance: few
v_gene: TRBV20-1

CDR3aa: CSARDLRGLETQYF
CDR3nt: TGCAGTGCTAGAGATTTGCGGGGGCTGGAGACCCAGTACTTC
d_gene: NA
j_gene: TRBJ2-5
abundance: many
v_gene: TRBV20-1

CDR3aa: CASSKTASNTGELFF
CDR3nt: TGTGCCAGCAGCAAGACGGCGTCGAACACCGGGGAGCTGTTTTTT
d_gene: NA
j_gene: TRBJ2-2
abundance: few
v_gene: TRBV21-1

CDR3aa: CASSRSGGFSYNEQFF
CDR3nt: TGTGCCAGCTCACGTTCAGGGGGTTTCTCCTACAATGAGCAGTTCTTC
d_gene: TRBD1
j_gene: TRBJ2-1
abundance: NA
v_gene: TRBV18

CDR3aa: CASSLNSVSAADEQFF
CDR3nt: TGTGCCAGCAGCTTAAATTCTGTTAGCGCAGCAGATGAGCAGTTCTTC
d_gene: NA
j_gene: TRBJ2-1
abundance: many
v_gene: TRBV7-9

CDR3aa: CASSFGTALGETQYF
CDR3nt: TGTGCCAGCAGTTTCGGGACAGCCCTAGGGGAGACCCAGTACTTC
d_gene: TRBD1
j_gene: TRBJ2-5
abundance: NA
v_gene: TRBV28

CDR3aa: CSARDIGLHRESNEKLFF
CDR3nt: TGCAGTGCTAGAGATATAGGTCTACACAGGGAGTCTAATGAAAAACTGTTTTTT
d_gene: NA
j_gene: TRBJ1-4
abundance: few
v_gene: TRBV20-1

CDR3aa: CASSQFSGHLNTEAFF
CDR3nt: TGTGCCAGCAGCCAATTCTCGGGACACCTTAACACTGAAGCTTTCTTT
d_gene: NA
j_gene: TRBJ1-1
abundance: few
v_gene: TRBV3-1

CDR3aa: CASSLWGDASYEQYF
CDR3nt: TGTGCCAGCAGTTTATGGGGGGACGCATCCTACGAGCAGTACTTC
d_gene: NA
j_gene: TRBJ2-7
abundance: few
v_gene: TRBV28

CDR3aa: CASSPGGTRDQPQHF
CDR3nt: TGCGCCAGCAGCCCAGGGGGGACGAGGGATCAGCCCCAGCATTTT
d_gene: TRBD1
j_gene: TRBJ1-5
abundance: few
v_gene: TRBV5-1

CDR3aa: CASSYTGPGIDTQYF
CDR3nt: TGTGCCAGCAGCTATACCGGGCCGGGCATTGATACGCAGTATTTT
d_gene: NA
j_gene: TRBJ2-3
abundance: few
v_gene: TRBV7-3

CDR3aa: CASSWWARSYEQYF
CDR3nt: TGTGCCAGCAGTTGGTGGGCCAGATCCTACGAGCAGTACTTC
d_gene: NA
j_gene: TRBJ2-7
abundance: NA
v_gene: TRBV6-2/TRBV6-3

CDR3aa: CSARLGAGAYEQYF
CDR3nt: TGCAGTGCTAGACTGGGGGCAGGGGCCTACGAGCAGTACTTC
d_gene: NA
j_gene: TRBJ2-7
abundance: few
v_gene: TRBV20-1

CDR3aa: CSLRTRGGDTEAFF
CDR3nt: TGCAGCCTTCGAACGAGGGGTGGCGACACTGAAGCTTTCTTT
d_gene: NA
j_gene: TRBJ1-1
abundance: many
v_gene: TRBV29-1

CDR3aa: CASSPGRALFWSYEQYF
CDR3nt: TGTGCCAGCAGCCCCGGCCGGGCCCTATTTTGGAGCTACGAGCAGTACTTC
d_gene: NA
j_gene: TRBJ2-7
abundance: NA
v_gene: TRBV3-1

CDR3aa: CSARPSLAGALQHF
CDR3nt: TGCAGTGCTCGGCCATCCCTAGCGGGAGCATTGCAGCACTTC
d_gene: TRBD2
j_gene: TRBJ2-7
abundance: NA
v_gene: TRBV20-1

CDR3aa: CASSPGTVAGNTIYF
CDR3nt: TGTGCCAGCAGCCCCGGGACAGTGGCTGGAAACACCATATATTTT
d_gene: TRBD1
j_gene: TRBJ1-3
abundance: NA
v_gene: TRBV6-2/TRBV6-3

CDR3aa: CASSPGAAGGSYEQYF
CDR3nt: TGCGCCAGCAGCCCCGGTGCGGCAGGGGGCTCGTACGAGCAGTACTTC
d_gene: TRBD1
j_gene: TRBJ2-7
abundance: few
v_gene: TRBV5-1

CDR3aa: CASSPKEGGRTDTQYF
CDR3nt: TGTGCCAGCAGCCCCAAGGAGGGAGGCCGCACAGATACGCAGTATTTT
d_gene: NA
j_gene: TRBJ2-3
abundance: NA
v_gene: TRBV4-2

CDR3aa: CASSSGGEIQYF
CDR3nt: TGTGCCAGCAGTTCGGGGGGCGAAATTCAGTACTTC
d_gene: NA
j_gene: TRBJ2-4
abundance: NA
v_gene: TRBV6-6

CDR3aa: CASSQDLGAGGNTQYF
CDR3nt: TGTGCCAGCAGCCAAGATCTTGGAGCGGGAGGTAATACGCAGTATTTT
d_gene: TRBD2
j_gene: TRBJ2-3
abundance: NA
v_gene: TRBV14

CDR3aa: CASSLPNLAGGGKKDTQYF
CDR3nt: TGTGCCAGCAGCTTACCGAATCTAGCGGGAGGAGGGAAAAAAGATACGCAGTATTTT
d_gene: TRBD2
j_gene: TRBJ2-3
abundance: NA
v_gene: TRBV7-8

CDR3aa: CASSSDRGHQPQHF
CDR3nt: TGTGCCAGCAGTTCGGACAGGGGTCATCAGCCCCAGCATTTT
d_gene: TRBD1
j_gene: TRBJ1-5
abundance: few
v_gene: TRBV6-5

CDR3aa: CSVRKGQGYGYTF
CDR3nt: TGCAGCGTTCGAAAAGGACAGGGCTATGGCTACACCTTC
d_gene: TRBD1
j_gene: TRBJ1-2
abundance: once
v_gene: TRBV29-1